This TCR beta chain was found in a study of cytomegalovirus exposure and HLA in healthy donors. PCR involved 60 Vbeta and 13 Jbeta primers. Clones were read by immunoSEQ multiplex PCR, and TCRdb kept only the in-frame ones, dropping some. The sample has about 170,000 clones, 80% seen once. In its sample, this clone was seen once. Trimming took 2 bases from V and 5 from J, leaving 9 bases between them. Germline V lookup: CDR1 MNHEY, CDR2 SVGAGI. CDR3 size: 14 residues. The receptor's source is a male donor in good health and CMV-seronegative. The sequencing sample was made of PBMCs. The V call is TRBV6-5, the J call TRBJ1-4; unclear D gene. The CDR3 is CASSYATPNEKLFF. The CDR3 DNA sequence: TGTGCCAGCAGTTACGCTACGCCGAATGAAAAACTGTTTTTT.